This TCR beta chain comes out of a study of naive and memory T cell subsets. The study, taken as a whole, reports: Expression changes during T cell differentiation may affect RNA-based TCR counts.

A word on this clonotype: Its antigen is unknown.

An equimolar mix of two oligonucleotides served as the beta constant-region primer for TRBC1 and TRBC2. Ligation attached a single-stranded oligonucleotide with a 12-nucleotide UMI and the SP2 primer to the cDNA 3' end. Ligated cDNA was amplified by four rounds of PCR with nested alpha and beta constant-region primers and SP2. A single record per CDR3 protein comes from TCRdb applying MiXCR to the UMI-ligation and nested PCR reads. The sample lists under 100,000 distinct CDR3 sequences; 7% were seen once. Four subsets defined by CD45RA and CD27 were sorted after CD3, CD4, CD8 and live/dead staining. CDR3 length: 14 residues. Germline-derived CDR1 and CDR2 are SGHTA and FQGNSA. Deletions cut 5 bases from V and 0 bases from J, with 10 bases between.

Sequenced input: central memory CD4+ T cells from blood. The chain couples TRBV7-2 to TRBJ1-2; D remains ambiguous. This sequence originates from a human donor in good health. The chain's CDR3 is CASSQSSTNYGYTF. The CDR3 DNA sequence: TGTGCCAGCAGCCAATCGTCGACTAACTATGGCTACACCTTC.